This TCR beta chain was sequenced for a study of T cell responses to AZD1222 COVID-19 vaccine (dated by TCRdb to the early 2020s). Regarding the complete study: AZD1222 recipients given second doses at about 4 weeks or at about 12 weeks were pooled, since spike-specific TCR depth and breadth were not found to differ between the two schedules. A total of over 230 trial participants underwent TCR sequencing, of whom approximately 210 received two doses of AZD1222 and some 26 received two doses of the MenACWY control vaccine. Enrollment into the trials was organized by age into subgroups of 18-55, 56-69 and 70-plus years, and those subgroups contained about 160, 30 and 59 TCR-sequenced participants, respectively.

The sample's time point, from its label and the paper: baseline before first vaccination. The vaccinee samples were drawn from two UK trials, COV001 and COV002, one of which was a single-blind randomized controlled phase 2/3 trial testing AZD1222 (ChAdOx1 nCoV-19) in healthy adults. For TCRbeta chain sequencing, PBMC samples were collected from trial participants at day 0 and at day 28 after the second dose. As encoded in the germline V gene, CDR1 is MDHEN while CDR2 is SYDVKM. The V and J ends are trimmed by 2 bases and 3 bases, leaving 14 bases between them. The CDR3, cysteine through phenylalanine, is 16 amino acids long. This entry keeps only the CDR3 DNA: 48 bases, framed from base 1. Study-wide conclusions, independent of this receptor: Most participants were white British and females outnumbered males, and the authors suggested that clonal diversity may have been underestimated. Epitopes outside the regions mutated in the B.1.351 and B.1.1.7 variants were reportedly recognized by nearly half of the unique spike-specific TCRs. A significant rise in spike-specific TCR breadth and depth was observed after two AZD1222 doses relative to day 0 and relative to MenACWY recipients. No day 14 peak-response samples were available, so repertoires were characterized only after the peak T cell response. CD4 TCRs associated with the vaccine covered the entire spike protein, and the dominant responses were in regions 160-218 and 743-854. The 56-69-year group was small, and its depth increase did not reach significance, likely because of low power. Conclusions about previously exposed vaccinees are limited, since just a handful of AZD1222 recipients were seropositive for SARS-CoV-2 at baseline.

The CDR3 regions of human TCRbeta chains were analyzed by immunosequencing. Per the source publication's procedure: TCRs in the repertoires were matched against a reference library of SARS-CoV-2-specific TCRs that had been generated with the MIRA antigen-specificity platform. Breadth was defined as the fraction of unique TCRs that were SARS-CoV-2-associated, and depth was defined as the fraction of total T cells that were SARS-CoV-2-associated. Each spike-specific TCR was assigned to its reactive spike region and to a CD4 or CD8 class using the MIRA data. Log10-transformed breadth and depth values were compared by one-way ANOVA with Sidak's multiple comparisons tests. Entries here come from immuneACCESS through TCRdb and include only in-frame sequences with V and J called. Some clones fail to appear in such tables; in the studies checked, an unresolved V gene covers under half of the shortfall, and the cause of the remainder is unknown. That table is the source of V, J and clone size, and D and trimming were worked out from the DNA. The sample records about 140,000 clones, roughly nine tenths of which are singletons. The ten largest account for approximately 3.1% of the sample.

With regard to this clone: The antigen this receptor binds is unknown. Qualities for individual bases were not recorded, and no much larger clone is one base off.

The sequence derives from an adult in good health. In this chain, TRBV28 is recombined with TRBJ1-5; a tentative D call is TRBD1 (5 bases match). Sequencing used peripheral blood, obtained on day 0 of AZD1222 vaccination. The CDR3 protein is CASSLGGTVSNQPQHF. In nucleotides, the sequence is TGTGCCAGCAGTTTAGGGGGGACGGTATCCAATCAGCCCCAGCATTTT.